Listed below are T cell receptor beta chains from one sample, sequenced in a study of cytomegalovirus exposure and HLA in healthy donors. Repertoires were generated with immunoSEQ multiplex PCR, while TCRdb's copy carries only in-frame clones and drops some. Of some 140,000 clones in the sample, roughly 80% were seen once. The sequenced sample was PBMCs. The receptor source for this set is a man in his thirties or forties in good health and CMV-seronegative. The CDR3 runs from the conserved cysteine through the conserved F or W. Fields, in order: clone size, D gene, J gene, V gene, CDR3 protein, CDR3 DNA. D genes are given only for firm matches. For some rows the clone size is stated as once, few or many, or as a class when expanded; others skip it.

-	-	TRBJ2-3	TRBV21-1	CASSKGGGTLTDTQYF	TGTGCCAGCAGCAAAGGAGGCGGGACTCTAACAGATACGCAGTATTTT
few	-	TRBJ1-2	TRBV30	CAWTGSAYGYTF	TGTGCCTGGACAGGGTCAGCTTATGGCTACACCTTC
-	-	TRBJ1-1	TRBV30	CAWSVTPLNTEAFF	TGTGCCTGGAGTGTGACTCCATTGAACACTGAAGCTTTCTTT
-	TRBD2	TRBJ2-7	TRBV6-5	CASSYRGGRYEQYF	TGTGCCAGCAGTTACCGCGGGGGTAGGTACGAGCAGTACTTC
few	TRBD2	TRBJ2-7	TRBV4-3	CASSPGTSVLYEQYF	TGCGCCAGCAGCCCGGGGACTAGCGTCCTCTACGAGCAGTACTTC
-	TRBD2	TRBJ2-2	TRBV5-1	CASSLEGLAAYGGDGELFF	TGCGCCAGCAGCTTGGAGGGACTAGCGGCATATGGAGGGGACGGGGAGCTGTTTTTT
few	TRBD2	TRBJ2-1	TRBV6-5	CASSPLAGAMNEQFF	TGTGCCAGCAGTCCCTTAGCGGGGGCCATGAATGAGCAGTTCTTC
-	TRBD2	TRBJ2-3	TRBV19	CASRPGLAGGQSGTDTQYF	TGTGCCAGTAGGCCTGGGCTAGCGGGAGGGCAATCGGGCACAGATACGCAGTATTTT
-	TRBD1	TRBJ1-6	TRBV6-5	CATRGPNSPLHF	TGTGCCACGAGGGGGCCCAATTCACCCCTCCACTTT
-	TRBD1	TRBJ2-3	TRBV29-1	CSVYGQGGDTQYF	TGCAGCGTCTATGGACAGGGCGGGGATACGCAGTATTTT
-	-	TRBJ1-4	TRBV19	CASRGRNEKLFF	TGTGCCAGTAGGGGCAGAAATGAAAAACTGTTTTTT
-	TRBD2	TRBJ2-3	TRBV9	CASSVVASGATDTQYF	TGTGCCAGCAGCGTAGTGGCTAGCGGGGCCACAGATACGCAGTATTTT
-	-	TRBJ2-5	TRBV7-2	CASSLSGLVETQYF	TGTGCCAGCAGCTTAAGTGGCCTTGTGGAGACCCAGTACTTC
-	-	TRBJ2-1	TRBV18	CASSPGTVQGNEQFF	TGTGCCAGCTCACCTGGTACCGTTCAGGGCAATGAGCAGTTCTTC
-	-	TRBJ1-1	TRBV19	CASSITGSGTEAFF	TGTGCCAGTAGTATTACGGGATCAGGCACTGAAGCTTTCTTT
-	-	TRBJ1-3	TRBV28	CASCQHTISGNTIYF	TGTGCCAGCTGCCAACACACGATCTCTGGAAACACCATATATTTT